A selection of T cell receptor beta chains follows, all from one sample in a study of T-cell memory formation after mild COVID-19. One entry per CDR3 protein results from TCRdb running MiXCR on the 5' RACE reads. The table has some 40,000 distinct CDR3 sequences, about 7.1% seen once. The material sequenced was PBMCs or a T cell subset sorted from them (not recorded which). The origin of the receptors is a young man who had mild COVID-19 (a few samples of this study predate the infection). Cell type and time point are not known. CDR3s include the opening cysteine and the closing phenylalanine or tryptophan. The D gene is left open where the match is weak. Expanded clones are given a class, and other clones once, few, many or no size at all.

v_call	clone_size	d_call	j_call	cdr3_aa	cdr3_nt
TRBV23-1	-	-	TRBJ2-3	CASWDSTDTQYF	TGCGCCAGCTGGGACAGCACAGATACGCAGTATTTT
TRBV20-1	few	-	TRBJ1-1	CSARVPLNTEAFF	TGCAGTGCTAGAGTGCCCCTGAACACTGAAGCTTTCTTT
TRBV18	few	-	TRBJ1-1	CASSVVPEATEAFF	TGTGCCAGCTCCGTGGTCCCCGAAGCCACTGAAGCTTTCTTT
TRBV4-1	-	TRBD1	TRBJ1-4	CASSQDRVGEKLFF	TGCGCCAGCAGCCAGGACAGGGTGGGGGAAAAACTGTTTTTT
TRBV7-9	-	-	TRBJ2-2	CASSLGPGELFF	TGTGCCAGCAGCTTAGGGCCCGGGGAGCTGTTTTTT
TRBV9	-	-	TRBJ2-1	CASSEVGSYNEQFF	TGTGCCAGCTCGGAGGTAGGCTCCTACAATGAGCAGTTCTTC
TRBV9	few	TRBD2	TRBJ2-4	CASSVARSGEGKNIQYF	TGTGCCAGCAGCGTAGCTCGAAGCGGGGAGGGCAAAAACATTCAGTACTTC
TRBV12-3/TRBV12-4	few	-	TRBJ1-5	CASSFGRQGNQPQHF	TGTGCCAGCAGTTTTGGTCGACAGGGCAATCAGCCCCAGCATTTT
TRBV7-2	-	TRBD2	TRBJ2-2	CASSLVSGWAGELFF	TGTGCCAGCAGCTTAGTTAGCGGGTGGGCCGGGGAGCTGTTTTTT
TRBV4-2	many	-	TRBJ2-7	CASSQIGGAGTYEQYF	TGTGCCAGCAGCCAGATAGGGGGGGCGGGGACCTACGAGCAGTACTTC
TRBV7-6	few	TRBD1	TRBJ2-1	CASSLTGESANEQFF	TGTGCCAGCAGCCTCACAGGGGAATCTGCCAATGAGCAGTTCTTC
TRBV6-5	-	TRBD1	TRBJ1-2	CASRETGGTYGYTF	TGTGCCAGCAGGGAGACAGGGGGAACATATGGCTACACCTTC
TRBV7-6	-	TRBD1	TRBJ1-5	CASSSGGASQPQHF	TGTGCCAGCAGCTCAGGGGGGGCCAGTCAGCCCCAGCATTTT
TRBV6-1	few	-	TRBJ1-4	CASRNRAESEKLFF	TGTGCCAGCAGAAACAGGGCGGAGAGTGAAAAACTGTTTTTT
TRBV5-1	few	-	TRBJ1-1	CASPSGDTEAFF	TGCGCCAGCCCGTCAGGGGACACTGAAGCTTTCTTT
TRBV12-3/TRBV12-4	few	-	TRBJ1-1	CASSFQSSNTEAFF	TGTGCCAGCAGTTTTCAGAGCTCGAACACTGAAGCTTTCTTT
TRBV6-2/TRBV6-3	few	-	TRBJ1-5	CASSSHGPDPPQHF	TGTGCCAGCAGCTCCCACGGCCCAGACCCGCCCCAGCATTTT
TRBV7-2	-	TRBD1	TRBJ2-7	CASRRTGQGSYEQYF	TGTGCCAGCAGAAGAACGGGACAGGGCTCCTACGAGCAGTACTTC
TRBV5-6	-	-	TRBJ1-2	CASSPGSQEYYTF	TGTGCCAGCAGCCCAGGCAGCCAGGAATATTACACCTTC
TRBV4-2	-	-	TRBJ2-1	CASSQEDGGQFF	TGTGCCAGCAGCCAAGAGGATGGGGGGCAGTTCTTC
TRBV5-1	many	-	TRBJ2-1	CASRTAARYNEQFF	TGCGCCAGCAGGACAGCGGCGCGTTACAATGAGCAGTTCTTC
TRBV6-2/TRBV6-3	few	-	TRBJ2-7	CASSYRPGRYTYEQYF	TGTGCCAGCAGTTACCGCCCGGGGAGGTATACCTACGAGCAGTACTTC
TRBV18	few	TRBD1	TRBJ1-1	CASSPRTGETEAFF	TGTGCCAGCTCACCCCGGACAGGGGAAACTGAAGCTTTCTTT
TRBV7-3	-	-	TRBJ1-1	CASSLTPRAEAFF	TGTGCCAGCAGCCTCACTCCAAGGGCTGAAGCTTTCTTT
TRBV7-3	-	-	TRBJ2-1	CASSDGEYNEQFF	TGTGCCAGCAGCGATGGGGAGTACAATGAGCAGTTCTTC
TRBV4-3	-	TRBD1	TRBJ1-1	CASSRGQGNTEAFF	TGCGCCAGCAGCCGAGGACAGGGCAACACTGAAGCTTTCTTT
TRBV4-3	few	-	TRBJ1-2	CASSQDLRRASTLPLYGYTF	TGCGCCAGCAGCCAAGATCTTCGTCGGGCTTCTACTTTGCCCCTCTATGGCTACACCTTC
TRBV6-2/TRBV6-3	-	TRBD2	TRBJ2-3	CASRSGGRDTQYF	TGTGCCAGCAGGAGCGGGGGCAGGGATACGCAGTATTTT
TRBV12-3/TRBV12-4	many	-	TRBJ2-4	CASSLGFGTEKNIQYF	TGTGCCAGCAGTCTTGGATTCGGGACCGAGAAAAACATTCAGTACTTC
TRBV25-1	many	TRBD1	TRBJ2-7	CASSPSDRASYEQYF	TGTGCCAGCAGCCCCAGTGACAGGGCCTCCTACGAGCAGTACTTC
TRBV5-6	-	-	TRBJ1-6	CASSYFNRRSPLHF	TGTGCCAGCAGCTACTTTAACAGAAGATCACCCCTCCACTTT
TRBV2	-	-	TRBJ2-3	CASTLTDTQYF	TGTGCCAGCACTCTCACAGATACGCAGTATTTT
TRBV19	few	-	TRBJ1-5	CASMGKRVNNQPQHF	TGTGCCAGTATGGGGAAAAGGGTTAACAATCAGCCCCAGCATTTT
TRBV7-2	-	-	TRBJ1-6	CASSFRGSDSPLHF	TGTGCCAGCAGCTTCAGGGGAAGTGATTCACCCCTCCACTTT
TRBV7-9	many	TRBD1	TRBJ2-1	CASSRTGRWNEQFF	TGTGCCAGCAGTCGGACAGGGAGGTGGAATGAGCAGTTCTTC
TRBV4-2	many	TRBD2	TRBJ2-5	CASSRLPSGGQETQYF	TGTGCCAGCAGCCGCCTTCCTAGCGGGGGCCAAGAGACCCAGTACTTC
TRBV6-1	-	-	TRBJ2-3	CASSEVGRYTDTQYF	TGTGCCAGCAGTGAAGTGGGCAGATACACAGATACGCAGTATTTT
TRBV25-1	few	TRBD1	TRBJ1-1	CASSDHGQGNTEAFF	TGTGCCAGCAGTGACCACGGACAGGGGAACACTGAAGCTTTCTTT
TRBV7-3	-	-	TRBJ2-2	CASRQTSGTGELFF	TGTGCCAGCAGACAAACCTCGGGCACCGGGGAGCTGTTTTTT
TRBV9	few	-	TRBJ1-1	CASSVAQASTEAFF	TGTGCCAGCAGCGTAGCCCAGGCGAGTACTGAAGCTTTCTTT
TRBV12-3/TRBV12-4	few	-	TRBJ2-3	CASTPGAPDTQYF	TGTGCCAGCACCCCCGGTGCGCCAGATACGCAGTATTTT
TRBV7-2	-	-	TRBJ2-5	CASSPNGFVAQYF	TGTGCCAGCAGCCCCAATGGGTTCGTAGCACAGTACTTC
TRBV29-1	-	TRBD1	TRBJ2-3	CSLSGGQGSIGTQYF	TGCAGCCTCTCGGGGGGACAGGGGTCAATCGGTACGCAGTATTTT
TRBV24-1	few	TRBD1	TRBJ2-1	CATSDWTGSDEQFF	TGTGCCACCAGTGACTGGACAGGGAGTGATGAGCAGTTCTTC
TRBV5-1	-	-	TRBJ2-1	CASSLRSRGIHNEQFF	TGCGCCAGCAGCTTGCGATCTAGAGGGATACACAATGAGCAGTTCTTC
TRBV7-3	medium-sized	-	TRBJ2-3	CASSLYGTDTQYF	TGTGCCAGCAGCCTCTATGGCACAGATACGCAGTATTTT
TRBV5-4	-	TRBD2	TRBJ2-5	CASSLAGGFETQYF	TGTGCCAGCAGTTTAGCGGGGGGGTTTGAGACCCAGTACTTC
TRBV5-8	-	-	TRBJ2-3	CASTTGTYTDTQYF	TGTGCCAGTACGACAGGGACTTACACAGATACGCAGTATTTT
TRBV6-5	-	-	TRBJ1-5	CASSPRRGRIGEPQHF	TGTGCCAGCAGCCCACGCAGGGGCCGCATCGGAGAGCCCCAGCATTTT
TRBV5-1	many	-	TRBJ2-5	CASSFGSPSQETQYF	TGCGCCAGCAGCTTCGGTTCGCCATCGCAAGAGACCCAGTACTTC